Below, 20 T cell receptor beta chains from the same sample are listed, as sequenced in a study of PD-1 blockade in classical Hodgkin lymphoma. Each and every patient relapsed after autologous stem cell transplantation, and patients got differing brentuximab vedotin exposure. Purified CD4+ T cells were obtained from thawed PBMCs through magnetic negative selection. Only in-frame clones appear in the TCRdb table, and some are missing; sequencing was by immunoSEQ multiplex PCR. In the table there are about 12,000 clones, under 85% of which are singletons. The material was CD4+ T cells from blood, obtained at baseline. The receptors derive from a human donor with classical Hodgkin lymphoma.

J is TRBJ2-1 and V is TRBV15; weak D call: TRBD2 (6 bases). This CDR3 spans 15 amino acids. The germline gives CDR1 LNHNV, CDR2 YYDKDF (reference sequence). Trimming took 1 base from V and 6 from J, leaving 13 bases between them. As DNA, the CDR3 is TGTGCCACCAGCAGAGTCGGGCTCGGGGGCAATGAGCAGTTCTTC. This sequence encodes CATSRVGLGGNEQFF.

The chain uses TRBV7-2 and TRBJ1-5, with TRBD1 identical over 11 bases. J gave up 4 bases and V 5 bases, and 4 bases lay outside the gene matches. Germline V CDR1 and CDR2: SGHTA, FQGNSA. This CDR3 contains 15 residues. CDR3 in DNA: TGTGCCAGCAGCCGGTGGGACAGGGGGAATCAGCCCCAGCATTTT. Amino acids: CASSRWDRGNQPQHF.

The genes are TRBV25-1 and TRBJ1-5, with D hard to call. CDR1 and CDR2 (germline): MGHDK, SYGVNS. CDR3 length: 11 amino acids. Trimming cost V 7 bases and J 5 bases, with 6 bases left between them. The CDR3 reads CASNKDQPQHF. Written as DNA, the CDR3 is TGTGCCAGCAACAAGGATCAGCCCCAGCATTTT.

This chain links TRBV7-2 with TRBJ2-2, with D perhaps given as TRBD1 or TRBD2 (6 bases each). Trimming took off 3 bases at V and 0 bases at J, with 14 bases between the two ends. The CDR3 loop spans 17 amino acids. In germline, CDR1 is SGHTA, CDR2 FQGNSA. DNA of the CDR3: TGTGCCAGCAGCTTTTGGGGGGCCATTTCGAACACCGGGGAGCTGTTTTTT. It translates to CASSFWGAISNTGELFF.

The rearrangement links TRBV7-9 to TRBJ2-1; D ambiguous. Trimming pared 2 bases from V and 6 bases from J, leaving 14 bases between. CDR3 length equals 15 residues. Germline V gives CDR1 SEHNR, CDR2 FQNEAQ (reference sequence). The CDR3 loop is CASSLMKNTGNEQFF. The CDR3 nucleotides read TGTGCCAGCAGCTTAATGAAAAACACGGGCAATGAGCAGTTCTTC. Full variable domain (remainder filled in from reference TRBV7-9 and TRBJ2-1): DTGVSQNPRHKITKRGQNVTFRCDPISEHNRLYWYRQTLGQGPEFLTYFQNEAQLEKSRLLSDRFSAERPKGSFSTLEIQRTEQGDSAMYLCASSLMKNTGNEQFFGPGTRLTVL.

The chain is built from TRBV18 and TRBJ1-2; the match to TRBD1 covers 9 bases. This CDR3 has 15 residues. J gave up 6 bases and V 3 bases, and 8 bases lay outside the gene matches. Germline CDR1 reads KGHSH; CDR2 reads LQKENI. For the CDR3, the DNA is TGTGCCAGCTCACCTACGGGACAGGGTGGAAATGGCTACACCTTC. Its translation: CASSPTGQGGNGYTF.

This chain connects TRBV5-1 to TRBJ2-7, with D tentatively TRBD1 or TRBD2 (5 bases each). The CDR3 runs 15 residues. Germline V gene data show CDR1 as SGHRS and CDR2 as YFSETQ. Trimming shortened V by 4 bases and J by 3 bases, and 17 bases separated the two germline ends. CDR3: CASSPDSPGHYEQYF. Here the CDR3 DNA reads TGCGCCAGCAGCCCGGACTCGCCGGGGCACTACGAGCAGTACTTC.

The J gene is TRBJ1-1, the V gene TRBV7-2; D gene uncertain. V lost 5 bases and J 1 base, leaving 8 bases between the germline ends. CDR3 length: 13 residues. Germline lookup yields CDR1 SGHTA and CDR2 FQGNSA. CDR3 nucleotide sequence: TGTGCCAGCAGCCCGGATCCGAACACTGAAGCTTTCTTT. Protein product: CASSPDPNTEAFF.

This chain uses TRBV7-2 with TRBJ2-5; possibly TRBD1 for D (6 bases). This CDR3 has 15 residues. In germline, CDR1 is SGHTA, CDR2 FQGNSA. Between the trimmed V and J ends, which lost 2 bases and 0 bases, there was a span of 10 bases. The CDR3 nucleotides read TGTGCCAGCAGCTTACAGGGGACGTACCAAGAGACCCAGTACTTC. This translates into CASSLQGTYQETQYF.

The chain combines TRBV5-4 with TRBJ1-2; D unresolved. Trimming removed 3 bases from V and 4 bases from J, with 13 bases in between. Germline assignment: CDR1 SGHNT and CDR2 YYREEE (reference sequence). CDR3 length: 14 residues. The CDR3 protein is CASSSQKGLYGYTF. CDR3 in DNA: TGTGCCAGCAGCTCCCAAAAGGGCCTCTATGGCTACACCTTC.

The chain links TRBV6-1 to TRBJ2-5; D unresolved. The DNA end is a closer match to TRBJ2-7, so the J assignment may be wrong. Looked up from germline, CDR1 is MNHNS and CDR2 is SASEGT. The CDR3 loop spans 14 amino acids. For the CDR3, the DNA is TGTGCCAGCAGTGAAGTGAGTAGTAGGTACGAGCAGTACTTC. Translated: CASSEVSSRYEQYF.

The J gene is TRBJ1-4, the V gene TRBV7-2, with TRBD1 matching 11 bases. V lost 2 bases to trimming and J lost 11 bases; unmatched junction nucleotides: 7. The CDR3 is 15 amino acids. Germline CDR1 reads SGHTA; CDR2 reads FQGNSA. CDR3 in DNA: TGTGCCAGCAGCTTATCCTCGGGACAGGGGGAGAAACTGTTTTTT. Protein: CASSLSSGQGEKLFF.

This chain joins TRBV7-2 and TRBJ2-1; 8 bases match TRBD2. J gave up 9 bases and V 7 bases, and 11 bases lay outside the gene matches. From germline, CDR1 is SGHTA and CDR2 FQGNSA. The CDR3 has 14 residues. The CDR3 DNA reads TGTGCCAGCACCAAAACGGGGGGGCTGGGTGAGCAGTTCTTC. Its protein is CASTKTGGLGEQFF.

This clone was observed a single time. The chain has TRBV5-4 and TRBJ2-7; D uncertain. Germline values: CDR1 SGHNT, CDR2 YYREEE (reference sequence). Trimming removed 1 base from V and 3 bases from J, with 5 bases in between. The CDR3 spans 12 residues. The CDR3 spells CASSLLDYEQYF. In nucleotides, the CDR3 is TGTGCCAGCAGCTTGTTGGACTACGAGCAGTACTTC. The full variable domain, in which reference TRBV5-4 and TRBJ2-7 provide the parts outside the CDR3, is ETGVTQSPTHLIKTRGQQVTLRCSSQSGHNTVSWYQQALGQGPQFIFQYYREEENGRGNFPPRFSGLQFPNYSSELNVNALELDDSALYLCASSLLDYEQYFGPGTRLTVT.

The chain is built from TRBV4-1 and TRBJ2-7; possibly TRBD2 for D (5 bases). Germline CDR1 MGHRA, CDR2 YSYEKL. CDR3 length: 15 amino acids. V was cut by 1 base and J by 2 bases, with 12 bases left in between. The CDR3 is CASSQGGPPAYEQYF. CDR3 bases: TGCGCCAGCAGCCAAGGAGGGCCTCCGGCCTACGAGCAGTACTTC.

The chain employs TRBV30 and TRBJ1-5, with a weak D call TRBD1 (6 bases). The V gene lost 0 bases and the J gene lost 5 bases, with 14 bases spanning the gap. Per the germline V gene, CDR1 is GTSNPN and CDR2 is SVGIG (reference sequence). This CDR3 is 15 amino acids long. Here the CDR3 DNA reads TGTGCCTGGAGTGTAGGGGGATGGGGGGATCAGCCCCAGCATTTT. The encoded protein is CAWSVGGWGDQPQHF.

The rearrangement uses TRBV6-1 and TRBJ2-5; 9 bases agree with TRBD1. V lost 0 bases to trimming and J lost 12 bases; unmatched junction nucleotides: 5. CDR3 length equals 13 residues. Germline loops: CDR1 MNHNS, CDR2 SASEGT. The CDR3 DNA reads as TGTGCCAGCAGTGAAGCAGGACAGGGGCTAAAGTACTTC. Residues: CASSEAGQGLKYF.

The chain is built from TRBV7-9 and TRBJ1-6; D possibly corresponds to TRBD1 (5 bases). The CDR3 is 15 residues long. Trimming cost V 10 bases and J 5 bases, with 18 bases left between them. Germline V gene sequence: CDR1 SEHNR, CDR2 FQNEAQ (reference sequence). CDR3 in amino acids: CATSGWGANNSPLHF. The CDR3, as DNA: TGTGCCACCTCCGGTTGGGGCGCGAATAATTCACCCCTCCACTTT.

The genes are TRBV5-1 and TRBJ1-5, with TRBD1 as a possible D gene (5 bases). V gave up 5 bases and J gave up 1 base, with 13 bases separating them. CDR3 length: 15 residues. Germline V lookup: CDR1 SGHRS, CDR2 YFSETQ. CDR3 DNA: TGCGCCAGCAGTTACCTCCCAGGGAGCAATCAGCCCCAGCATTTT. Residues: CASSYLPGSNQPQHF. Filled out from reference TRBV5-1 and TRBJ1-5, the complete variable domain reads KAGVTQTPRYLIKTRGQQVTLSCSPISGHRSVSWYQQTPGQGLQFLFEYFSETQRNKGNFPGRFSGRQFSNSRSEMNVSTLELGDSALYLCASSYLPGSNQPQHFGDGTRLSIL.

This chain joins TRBV4-2 and TRBJ2-1, with TRBD2 as a possible D gene (6 bases). The germline V gene has CDR1 LGHNA and CDR2 YNFKEQ. With 0 bases removed from V and 7 bases from J, the gap between germline ends came to 13 bases. The CDR3 is 15 amino acids. CDR3 sequence (DNA): TGTGCCAGCAGCCAAGAATCCTGGGCGGGAAATGAGCAGTTCTTC. Protein sequence: CASSQESWAGNEQFF.